This T cell receptor beta chain was observed in a study of OX40 agonist ivuxolimab in advanced cancers. The CDR3 covers 15 residues. CDR1 and CDR2 (germline): MNHEY, SMNVEV (reference sequence). Trimming cost V 1 base and J 4 bases, with 8 bases left between them. TCRdb's copy holds only in-frame clones and misses some; the assay was immunoSEQ multiplex PCR. The sample holds some 70,000 clones; approximately 90% are singletons and the top ten take 1% to 1.2%. Whole-study results and caveats: Low levels of normalized T-cell clonal expansion also appeared in some nonresponders.

This clone has a single count. The antigen is undetermined. This chain connects TRBV27 to TRBJ1-6; no clear D gene. This receptor was taken from an adult with an advanced solid tumor such as melanoma, head and neck, liver or kidney cancer. The sample consisted of CD4+ or CD8+ T cells sorted from blood, taken in a trial of the OX40 agonist ivuxolimab. The CDR3 is CASSLLAVYNSPLHF. CDR3 bases: TGTGCCAGCAGTTTATTGGCCGTTTATAATTCACCCCTCCACTTT.